This TCR beta chain was obtained from a study of CD8 T cells in Susac syndrome. Whole-study results and caveats: In its TCR sequencing and HLA analysis, the study acknowledged that the number of individuals was relatively small.

Concerning this clonotype: Its antigen is unknown.

An input of roughly 0.45 to 1 ug of RNA was subjected to reverse transcription using random hexamers. Across 54 Vbeta and 13 Jbeta, immunoSEQ multiplex PCR amplified TCR beta CDR3. TCRdb used MiXCR to reprocess the immunoSEQ multiplex PCR reads, holding one entry per CDR3 protein. Counted here are 190,000 or so distinct CDR3 sequences, 95% occurring once; the ten biggest clones make up 0.082%. From blood CD8+ and CD4+ T cells, the TCR beta chain was sequenced. TEMRA cells were FACS-enriched, while CD8+ and CD4+ T cells were negatively isolated. The receptor comes from a human donor with multiple sclerosis. The sample was CD4+ T cells from PBMCs.

The CDR3: CASSYSTGVMNTEAFF. CDR3 nucleotide sequence: TGTGCCAGCAGTTACTCGACAGGAGTTATGAACACTGAAGCTTTCTTT. V is TRBV6-5 and J is TRBJ1-1; perhaps TRBD1 as D (6 bases). Germline CDR1 MNHEY, CDR2 SVGAGI. V was cut by 0 bases and J by 0 bases, with 11 bases left in between. CDR3 size: 16 residues.